This entry lists 20 T cell receptor beta chains sequenced from one sample in a study of blood T cell repertoires in COVID-19. The repertoire was sequenced with immunoSEQ multiplex PCR; TCRdb's copy has only in-frame clones and lacks some. Here the sample spans around 200,000 clones, 80% to 85% being singletons. The source material was peripheral blood. Receptors were obtained from a human donor in a cohort sampled during active COVID-19.

The chain uses TRBV15 and TRBJ2-7, with 11 positions matching TRBD1. CDR1 is LNHNV, CDR2 YYDKDF, per germline (reference sequence). V was pared by 8 bases and J by 7 bases, with 7 bases of the junction left unmatched. This CDR3 is 13 amino acids long. In DNA form, the CDR3 reads TGTGCCACCCGAGGACAGGGGGCGCGAGAGCAGTACTTC. As protein: CATRGQGAREQYF.

The chain links TRBV27 to TRBJ2-1, with 11 bases identical to TRBD2. The V segment lost 5 bases and the J segment 4 bases; nucleotides outside the gene matches: 4. CDR1 is MNHEY and CDR2 is SMNVEV in the germline V gene (reference sequence). CDR3 length: 15 amino acids. CDR3 in amino acids: CASSILAGGYNEQFF. CDR3 nucleotide sequence: TGTGCCAGCAGTATCCTAGCGGGAGGTTACAATGAGCAGTTCTTC.

The chain links TRBV7-2 to TRBJ2-7, with D possibly TRBD1 on 5 matching bases. The germline V and J ends were trimmed by 1 base and 0 bases, with 16 bases remaining between them. Germline V gene lookup returns CDR1 SGHTA and CDR2 FQGNSA. The CDR3 is made up of 17 amino acids. The CDR3 DNA is TGTGCCAGCAGCTTAGTGTCGGTGGGGCCCATCTCCTACGAGCAGTACTTC. Translation gives CASSLVSVGPISYEQYF.

This CDR3 reads CASSQGGLAGAGETQYF. CDR3 bases: TGCGCCAGCAGCCAAGGAGGACTAGCGGGAGCAGGGGAGACCCAGTACTTC. The genes are TRBV4-1 and TRBJ2-5, with 13 bases identical to TRBD2. V lost 1 base to trimming and J lost 5 bases; unmatched junction nucleotides: 7. Germline lookup yields CDR1 MGHRA and CDR2 YSYEKL. This CDR3 spans 17 amino acids.

The chain couples TRBV6-5 to TRBJ1-2; 7 bases align to TRBD1. CDR1 and CDR2 (germline): MNHEY, SVGAGI. The length of the CDR3 is 13 residues. The V gene end was trimmed by 8 bases and the J gene end by 8 bases; junction bases not matched to a gene: 11. CDR3 loop: CASLSPGGLGYTF. Here the CDR3 DNA reads TGTGCCAGCCTATCCCCAGGGGGACTCGGCTACACCTTC.

The chain recombines TRBV6-4 with TRBJ2-1; 8 nucleotides line up with TRBD2. The trim removed 3 bases at V and 6 bases at J, leaving 10 bases unmatched. CDR1 and CDR2 (germline): MRHNA, SNTAGT. This CDR3 region has 16 residues. The chain's CDR3 is CASSEDSSGSPNEQFF. CDR3 coding DNA: TGTGCCAGCAGTGAGGATTCCAGCGGGAGTCCCAATGAGCAGTTCTTC.

The chain carries TRBV7-8 and TRBJ2-7, with a tentative D call TRBD1 (5 bases). This CDR3 has 13 amino acids. Trimming cost V 4 bases and J 3 bases, with 10 bases left between them. Germline assignment: CDR1 SGHVS and CDR2 FQNEAQ. CDR3 DNA sequence: TGTGCCAGCAGCTCCGACAGATTCTACGAGCAGTACTTC. Translating gives CASSSDRFYEQYF.

The genes are TRBV6-2 or TRBV6-3 and TRBJ2-7; 7 bases match TRBD2. The CDR3 runs to 15 residues. Germline CDR1 is MNHEY and CDR2 is SVGEGT. J lost 0 bases, V lost 6 bases, and 8 bases had no gene match. DNA of the CDR3: TGTGCCAGCAGCCCCCCGCGGGGGAGCTCCTACGAGCAGTACTTC. Translation gives CASSPPRGSSYEQYF.

The chain joins TRBV4-2 to TRBJ2-7, with 7 bases fitting TRBD2. This CDR3 is 16 amino acids long. V trimming: 0 bases; J trimming: 3 bases; junction bases outside the gene matches: 8. CDR1 and CDR2 from the germline V gene are LGHNA and YNFKEQ. DNA of the CDR3: TGTGCCAGCAGCCAAGATAGTGACTCGGGGGGCTACGAGCAGTACTTC. Amino acids: CASSQDSDSGGYEQYF.

The CDR3 DNA sequence: TGTGCCTGGAGATATATACGGGCTTTCTTT. Protein product: CAWRYIRAFF. This chain joins TRBV30 and TRBJ1-1; no clear D. Germline V lookup: CDR1 GTSNPN, CDR2 SVGIG (reference sequence). This CDR3 region has 10 residues. Trimming pared 3 bases from V and 11 bases from J, leaving 10 bases between.

This chain links TRBV7-8 with TRBJ2-1; the match to TRBD1 covers 8 bases. Germline CDR1 is SGHVS and CDR2 is FQNEAQ. The ends lost 5 bases at V and 3 bases at J; junction bases unmatched: 6. CDR3 size: 15 residues. The DNA for the CDR3 is TGTGCCAGCAGCGCTACAGGGGGGTTCTACAATGAGCAGTTCTTC. As protein: CASSATGGFYNEQFF.

V gene TRBV4-3 combines with J gene TRBJ2-3; 9 bases match TRBD2. This CDR3 comprises 19 residues. The germline V gene encodes CDR1 LGHNA and CDR2 YSLEER. With 1 base clipped from V and 3 bases from J, the junction kept 14 bases outside the gene matches. The CDR3 region has the DNA TGCGCCAGCAGCCAAGTCTTGGGTTGGGCTAGCGGGGTGACAGATACGCAGTATTTT. Residues: CASSQVLGWASGVTDTQYF.

This chain links TRBV6-2 or TRBV6-3 with TRBJ2-7; no clear D gene. In germline, CDR1 is MNHEY, CDR2 SVGEGT. V shed 2 bases and J shed 0 bases, with 5 bases lying between them. The CDR3 has 13 amino acids. The CDR3 coding sequence is TGTGCCAGCAGTTACCCGGGCTCCTACGAGCAGTACTTC. It codes for CASSYPGSYEQYF.

The DNA of the CDR3 is TGTGCCAGCAGTAAGGACAGCCCGAGCTCTGGAAACACCATATATTTT. Protein: CASSKDSPSSGNTIYF. The V gene is TRBV6-2 or TRBV6-3, the J gene TRBJ1-3, with D perhaps TRBD1 (6 bases). The V end was cut by 5 bases, the J end by 0 bases, with 14 bases between. There are 16 residues in the CDR3. Germline V gene sequence: CDR1 MNHEY, CDR2 SVGEGT.

V is TRBV18 and J is TRBJ1-1; TRBD1 might be the D (6 bases). Trimming cost V 6 bases and J 2 bases, with 13 bases left between them. CDR1 is KGHSH, CDR2 LQKENI, per germline. The CDR3 sequence is 14 residues long. This CDR3 reads CASSPQQGNTEAFF. The CDR3, as DNA: TGTGCCAGCTCTCCCCAACAGGGAAACACTGAAGCTTTCTTT. The full variable domain, rest sourced from reference TRBV18 and TRBJ1-1, is NAGVMQNPRHLVRRRGQEARLRCSPMKGHSHVYWYRQLPEEGLKFMVYLQKENIIDESGMPKERFSAEFPKEGPSILRIQQVVRGDSAAYFCASSPQQGNTEAFFGQGTRLTVV.

V is TRBV4-2 and J is TRBJ1-2, with D possibly being TRBD1 (6 bases). The V and J ends lost 2 bases and 6 bases respectively, with 13 bases between them. CDR3 length: 14 residues. CDR1 LGHNA and CDR2 YNFKEQ come from the germline V gene. The CDR3 DNA reads TGTGCCAGCAGCCAACTTCCAGGGGTAAATGGCTACACCTTC. Residues: CASSQLPGVNGYTF.

In DNA form, the CDR3 reads TGTGCCAGCAGCTCACTAGCGGGAGACGAGCAGTACTTC. Translating it yields CASSSLAGDEQYF. The rearrangement links TRBV7-6 to TRBJ2-7, with TRBD2 matching over 11 bases. The CDR3 has 13 amino acids. Looked up from germline, CDR1 is SGHVS and CDR2 is FNYEAQ. Trimming at V came to 4 bases and at J to 5 bases, leaving 1 base not matched to a gene. Full variable domain (rest looked up from reference TRBV7-6 and TRBJ2-7): GAGVSQSPRYKVTKRGQDVALRCDPISGHVSLYWYRQALGQGPEFLTYFNYEAQQDKSGLPNDRFSAERPEGSISTLTIQRTEQRDSAMYRCASSSLAGDEQYFGPGTRLTVT.

This chain joins TRBV6-5 and TRBJ2-7, with TRBD2 identical over 7 bases. The CDR3 spans 13 residues. V dropped 6 bases and J dropped 6; count of bases not matched to a gene: 8. CDR1 and CDR2 (germline): MNHEY, SVGAGI. CDR3 loop: CASRPKSGGEQYF. The CDR3, as DNA: TGTGCCAGCAGGCCCAAGTCGGGGGGCGAGCAGTACTTC.

In regard to this clone: Other nucleotide sequences from this sample produce the same CDR3. The V and J genes are TRBV18 and TRBJ1-1; perhaps TRBD1 as D (6 bases). Trimming pared 5 bases from V and 1 base from J, leaving 11 bases between. Germline CDR1 and CDR2: KGHSH and LQKENI. The CDR3 consists of 14 residues. The CDR3 loop is CASSLQGGNTEAFF. CDR3 coding DNA: TGTGCCAGCTCATTACAGGGCGGGAACACTGAAGCTTTCTTT. The full variable domain, completed using reference TRBV18 and TRBJ1-1, is NAGVMQNPRHLVRRRGQEARLRCSPMKGHSHVYWYRQLPEEGLKFMVYLQKENIIDESGMPKERFSAEFPKEGPSILRIQQVVRGDSAAYFCASSLQGGNTEAFFGQGTRLTVV.

This clone was observed a single time. The rearrangement uses TRBV11-2 and TRBJ2-5, with a tentative D call TRBD2 (6 bases). V shed 7 bases and J shed 4 bases, with 16 bases lying between them. Germline-derived CDR1 and CDR2 are SGHAT and FQNNGV. The length of the CDR3 is 14 residues. CDR3 loop: CASTVALGGETQYF. The CDR3 DNA reads as TGTGCCAGCACCGTGGCCCTGGGGGGAGAGACCCAGTACTTC. The variable domain in full, with the rest retrieved from reference TRBV11-2 and TRBJ2-5, is EAGVAQSPRYKIIEKRQSVAFWCNPISGHATLYWYQQILGQGPKLLIQFQNNGVVDDSQLPKDRFSAERLKGVDSTLKIQPAKLEDSAVYLCASTVALGGETQYFGPGTRLLVL.